The 31 T cell receptor beta chains below were found in one sample sequenced in a study of CD8+ T cells in alopecia areata. RNA extraction was followed by reverse transcription into cDNA, which acted as the sequencing template. The protocol was immunoSEQ multiplex PCR, while the TCRdb copy is restricted to in-frame clones and leaves out a portion. The sample lists 150,000 to 200,000 clones, 67% seen once, with about an eighth in the top ten. This specimen was CD8+ T cells sorted from blood, taken at week 0. The receptor source for this set is a human donor with alopecia areata.

This chain joins TRBV9 and TRBJ1-2, with TRBD1 identical over 8 bases. The CDR3 loop spans 14 amino acids. The germline V gene encodes CDR1 SGDLS and CDR2 YYNGEE. V trimming: 3 bases; J trimming: 4 bases; junction bases outside the gene matches: 5. This CDR3 is CASSGTGGAYGYTF. Written as DNA, the CDR3 is TGTGCCAGCAGCGGAACAGGGGGTGCCTATGGCTACACCTTC.

This CDR3 is CASSIRYNEQFF. The CDR3 DNA reads TGTGCCAGTAGTATCCGTTACAATGAGCAGTTCTTC. The chain joins TRBV19 to TRBJ2-1, with D hard to call. Trimming shortened V by 3 bases and J by 4 bases, and 4 bases separated the two germline ends. Per germline, CDR1 LNHDA and CDR2 SQIVND (reference sequence). The CDR3 runs 12 residues.

CDR3 amino acids: CASTGDRDTGELFF. In nucleotides, the CDR3 is TGTGCCAGCACGGGGGATAGGGACACCGGGGAGCTGTTTTTT. The V and J genes are TRBV27 and TRBJ2-2, with D perhaps TRBD2 (6 bases). The CDR3 loop spans 14 amino acids. Germline assignment: CDR1 MNHEY and CDR2 SMNVEV (reference sequence). The V end was cut by 7 bases, the J end by 3 bases, with 12 bases between.

The CDR3 here is CASSKSPGGRTEAFF. Here the CDR3 DNA reads TGTGCCAGCAGTAAATCCCCAGGGGGCCGAACTGAAGCTTTCTTT. The chain carries TRBV6-1 and TRBJ1-1, with TRBD1 matching over 8 bases. The trim removed 5 bases at V and 5 bases at J, leaving 10 bases unmatched. This CDR3 has 15 amino acids. In germline, CDR1 is MNHNS, CDR2 SASEGT.

This chain uses TRBV11-2 with TRBJ2-1; D is undetermined. Germline V gives CDR1 SGHAT, CDR2 FQNNGV. The CDR3 extends over 14 amino acids. V was cut by 5 bases and J by 8 bases, with 16 bases left in between. The CDR3 protein is CASSPQTGLDEQFF. The CDR3 nucleotides are TGTGCCAGCAGCCCACAGACTGGGTTAGATGAGCAGTTCTTC. Based on the CDR3 plus reference TRBV11-2 and TRBJ2-1, the full variable domain is EAGVAQSPRYKIIEKRQSVAFWCNPISGHATLYWYQQILGQGPKLLIQFQNNGVVDDSQLPKDRFSAERLKGVDSTLKIQPAKLEDSAVYLCASSPQTGLDEQFFGPGTRLTVL.

The chain joins TRBV29-1 to TRBJ2-1, with a weak D call TRBD1 (6 bases). Germline V gene sequence: CDR1 SQVTM, CDR2 ANQGSEA. The CDR3 runs 14 residues. V dropped 6 bases and J dropped 9 bases, with 21 bases sitting between them. The CDR3 DNA is TGCAGCGTCATTGCTGGGGGCTTGAGTAGTGAGCAGTTCTTC. It is translated as CSVIAGGLSSEQFF.

The chain has TRBV11-2 and TRBJ2-2; 7 bases match TRBD1. The J segment lost 1 base and the V segment lost 5 bases, leaving 7 bases of the junction unmatched. CDR1 is SGHAT and CDR2 is FQNNGV in the germline V gene. This CDR3 has 16 residues. Here the CDR3 DNA reads TGTGCCAGCAGCCCAAGCCGGACAGGGAACACCGGGGAGCTGTTTTTT. Translated: CASSPSRTGNTGELFF. Looking up the rest from reference TRBV11-2 and TRBJ2-2 gives the full variable domain: EAGVAQSPRYKIIEKRQSVAFWCNPISGHATLYWYQQILGQGPKLLIQFQNNGVVDDSQLPKDRFSAERLKGVDSTLKIQPAKLEDSAVYLCASSPSRTGNTGELFFGEGSRLTVL.

The chain uses TRBV20-1 and TRBJ2-1; TRBD2 is a possible D gene (5 bases). V shed 0 bases and J shed 10 bases, with 7 bases lying between them. Per germline, CDR1 DFQATT and CDR2 SNEGSKA (reference sequence). The CDR3 is 11 amino acids. The CDR3 nucleotides read TGCAGTGCTAGAGACGTAGCGGAGCAGTTCTTC. Translating gives CSARDVAEQFF.

CDR3 region: CASNSRGMGSYNEQFF. CDR3 DNA: TGTGCCAGCAACTCCCGGGGGATGGGGTCCTACAATGAGCAGTTCTTC. The chain recombines TRBV13 with TRBJ2-1, with D tentatively TRBD2 (6 bases). V was cut by 7 bases and J by 1 base, with 17 bases left in between. This CDR3 spans 16 amino acids. Germline V CDR1 and CDR2: PRHDT, FYEKMQ (reference sequence).

The chain couples TRBV9 to TRBJ2-3; the match to TRBD2 covers 10 bases. The germline V gene encodes CDR1 SGDLS and CDR2 YYNGEE. The CDR3 runs 14 residues. Trimming at V came to 4 bases and at J to 6 bases, leaving 5 bases not matched to a gene. The CDR3 protein is CASSTGTSVDTQYF. The CDR3 nucleotides are TGTGCCAGCAGCACCGGGACTAGCGTTGATACGCAGTATTTT.

The chain combines TRBV30 with TRBJ2-3; 9 nucleotides line up with TRBD1. With 3 bases clipped from V and 6 bases from J, the junction kept 10 bases outside the gene matches. This CDR3 has 15 amino acids. The germline CDR1 and CDR2 sequences are GTSNPN and SVGIG (reference sequence). In DNA form, the CDR3 reads TGTGCCTGGAGGGCCGGGACAGGGCCTTCGGATACGCAGTATTTT. Its protein product is CAWRAGTGPSDTQYF.

The chain combines TRBV5-6 with TRBJ2-2; a possible D gene is TRBD2 (5 bases). Germline V gene data show CDR1 as SGHDT and CDR2 as YYEEEE. The ends were cut back, 2 bases at V and 1 base at J, with 12 bases in the middle. CDR3 length equals 16 residues. CDR3 residues: CASSFGLSGNTGELFF. Here the CDR3 DNA reads TGTGCCAGCAGCTTCGGATTGAGCGGGAACACCGGGGAGCTGTTTTTT.

Here the CDR3 reads CASSGDRGKNTEAFF. The CDR3 coding sequence is TGTGCCAGCAGTGGGGACAGGGGAAAGAACACTGAAGCTTTCTTT. The gene calls are TRBV2 and TRBJ1-1; 10 bases line up with TRBD1. CDR3 length equals 15 residues. Germline loops: CDR1 SNHLY, CDR2 FYNNEI. V gave up 4 bases and J gave up 1 base; unmatched junction bases: 3.

This chain joins TRBV5-1 and TRBJ2-1; D is unclear. The ends were cut back, 3 bases at V and 8 bases at J, with 12 bases in the middle. Germline V gives CDR1 SGHRS, CDR2 YFSETQ. The CDR3 loop spans 13 amino acids. This CDR3 reads CASSYGSPDEQFF. CDR3 in DNA: TGCGCCAGCAGCTACGGATCTCCCGATGAGCAGTTCTTC.

The V and J genes are TRBV29-1 and TRBJ1-1, with D possibly being TRBD1 (6 bases). Germline V gene lookup returns CDR1 SQVTM and CDR2 ANQGSEA. CDR3 size: 16 residues. Trimming took 5 bases from V and 1 from J, leaving 20 bases between them. Here the CDR3 DNA reads TGCAGCGTTTCTACCAGGGGCCGCAAAGGGAACACTGAAGCTTTCTTT. The encoded protein is CSVSTRGRKGNTEAFF.

This clone came up a few times. V and J are TRBV28 and TRBJ2-5; TRBD2 agrees at 7 bases. The ends lost 5 bases at V and 5 bases at J; junction bases unmatched: 5. CDR1 is MDHEN, CDR2 SYDVKM, per germline. The CDR3 is 13 residues long. The CDR3 protein is CASSPTSWETQYF. As DNA, the CDR3 is TGTGCCAGCAGTCCGACTAGCTGGGAGACCCAGTACTTC.

This clone was counted between two and nine times. The gene calls are TRBV5-6 and TRBJ2-5, with 13 bases fitting TRBD2. The ends lost 2 bases at V and 5 bases at J; junction bases unmatched: 3. The germline gives CDR1 SGHDT, CDR2 YYEEEE. The CDR3 totals 15 residues. CDR3 sequence (DNA): TGTGCCAGCAGCTTTGGGACTAGCGGGGCTGAGACCCAGTACTTC. Encoded protein: CASSFGTSGAETQYF.

The chain joins TRBV7-9 to TRBJ1-2; D gene ambiguous. Germline CDR1 is SEHNR and CDR2 is FQNEAQ (reference sequence). Deletions cut 3 bases from V and 4 bases from J, with 9 bases between. CDR3 size: 13 residues. CDR3 amino acids: CASSLGRSYGYTF. The CDR3 coding sequence is TGTGCCAGCAGCTTGGGCAGAAGCTATGGCTACACCTTC.

The chain uses TRBV5-1 and TRBJ2-3; 12 nucleotides line up with TRBD2. The CDR3 contains 17 residues. With 1 base clipped from V and 4 bases from J, the junction kept 7 bases outside the gene matches. Germline CDR1 is SGHRS and CDR2 is YFSETQ. The CDR3 loop is CASSLTSGGLPPDTQYF. The CDR3 DNA is TGCGCCAGCAGCTTGACTAGCGGGGGGCTCCCCCCAGATACGCAGTATTTT.

The rearrangement joins TRBV13 to TRBJ2-3; D unclear. Germline values: CDR1 PRHDT, CDR2 FYEKMQ (reference sequence). V shed 4 bases and J shed 0 bases, with 5 bases lying between them. The CDR3 has 13 amino acids. In DNA form, the CDR3 reads TGTGCCAGCAGCTACGAGAGCACAGATACGCAGTATTTT. Its protein product is CASSYESTDTQYF.

V and J are TRBV19 and TRBJ2-7; possibly TRBD2 for D (6 bases). The germline V gene has CDR1 LNHDA and CDR2 SQIVND (reference sequence). This CDR3 is built from 14 residues. The V and J ends lost 2 bases and 3 bases respectively, with 11 bases between them. The CDR3 loop is CASSISSAYYEQYF. CDR3 nucleotides: TGTGCCAGTAGTATATCTAGCGCCTACTACGAGCAGTACTTC. The full variable domain, completed using reference TRBV19 and TRBJ2-7, is DGGITQSPKYLFRKEGQNVTLSCEQNLNHDAMYWYRQDPGQGLRLIYYSQIVNDFQKGDIAEGYSVSREKKESFPLTVTSAQKNPTAFYLCASSISSAYYEQYFGPGTRLTVT.

This clone showed up just a few times. The chain employs TRBV29-1 and TRBJ2-3; D is unclear. Trimming removed 3 bases at V and 6 bases at J, with 1 base between. The CDR3 extends over 9 amino acids. CDR1 is SQVTM and CDR2 is ANQGSEA in the germline V gene. CDR3 in amino acids: CSVDDTQYF. The CDR3 nucleotides are TGCAGCGTTGATGATACGCAGTATTTT.

The chain links TRBV13 to TRBJ1-2; possible D gene TRBD1, 5 bases. V was trimmed by 5 bases and J by 6 bases, leaving 19 bases between them. Germline V gives CDR1 PRHDT, CDR2 FYEKMQ (reference sequence). The CDR3 contains 15 residues. DNA of the CDR3: TGTGCCAGCAGCAAGAGACAGCTCTCTATTGATGGCTACACCTTC. This sequence encodes CASSKRQLSIDGYTF. Using reference TRBV13 and TRBJ1-2 for the parts outside the CDR3, the full variable domain is AAGVIQSPRHLIKEKRETATLKCYPIPRHDTVYWYQQGPGQDPQFLISFYEKMQSDKGSIPDRFSAQQFSDYHSELNMSSLELGDSALYFCASSKRQLSIDGYTFGSGTRLTVV.

The chain links TRBV5-6 to TRBJ1-4; D not resolved. The CDR3 spans 13 residues. Trimming removed 2 bases from V and 8 bases from J, with 10 bases in between. Germline-derived CDR1 and CDR2 are SGHDT and YYEEEE. CDR3: CASSFSSQEKLFF. The CDR3 nucleotides are TGTGCCAGCAGCTTTAGCAGCCAAGAAAAACTGTTTTTT.

The chain combines TRBV6-6 with TRBJ2-7; no clear D. The CDR3 runs 12 residues. Germline CDR1 and CDR2: MNHNY and SVGAGI (reference sequence). Trimming stripped 2 bases from V and 2 bases from J, with 4 bases between. CDR3 protein: CASSYPAYEQYF. For the CDR3, the DNA is TGTGCCAGCAGTTACCCTGCCTACGAGCAGTACTTC.

The chain is built from TRBV4-2 and TRBJ1-2; D might be TRBD1 (5 bases). Trimming took off 1 base at V and 6 bases at J, with 18 bases between the two ends. Germline values: CDR1 LGHNA, CDR2 YNFKEQ. This CDR3 has 16 residues. CDR3 protein: CASSQANVGRDNGYTF. The CDR3 nucleotides read TGTGCCAGCAGCCAAGCGAACGTGGGCAGGGATAATGGCTACACCTTC.

In its sample, this clone was seen a few times. The V call is TRBV7-6, the J call TRBJ1-5; D gene uncertain. The length of the CDR3 is 16 residues. Per the germline V gene, CDR1 is SGHVS and CDR2 is FNYEAQ. Deletions cut 1 base from V and 5 bases from J, with 15 bases between. The CDR3 sequence: CASSLGAGLAHQPQHF. CDR3 coding DNA: TGTGCCAGCAGCTTAGGTGCAGGCCTAGCCCATCAGCCCCAGCATTTT.

The chain is built from TRBV29-1 and TRBJ2-3; 10 bases match TRBD2. The CDR3 consists of 15 residues. V dropped 4 bases and J dropped 2; count of bases not matched to a gene: 6. Germline values: CDR1 SQVTM, CDR2 ANQGSEA. The CDR3, as DNA: TGCAGCGTTGGAAACGGACTAGCGGTCACAGATACGCAGTATTTT. This codes for CSVGNGLAVTDTQYF.

J is TRBJ2-1 and V is TRBV6-5; the D is unclear. Germline assignment: CDR1 MNHEY and CDR2 SVGAGI. The V end was cut by 0 bases, the J end by 5 bases, with 5 bases between. CDR3 size: 13 residues. The CDR3 region has the DNA TGTGCCAGCAGTTACTCACTAAACAATGAGCAGTTCTTC. It codes for CASSYSLNNEQFF.

The chain recombines TRBV5-6 with TRBJ1-1, with D uncertain. The CDR3 contains 14 residues. Trimming took 5 bases from V and 1 from J, leaving 12 bases between them. CDR1 is SGHDT and CDR2 is YYEEEE in the germline V gene. This chain's CDR3 is CASSSPTENTEAFF. In nucleotides, the CDR3 is TGTGCCAGCAGTTCCCCGACCGAGAACACTGAAGCTTTCTTT.

The chain carries TRBV5-4 and TRBJ1-5; no clear D gene. V was clipped by 0 bases and J by 3 bases, with 7 bases between them. Germline CDR1 SGHNT, CDR2 YYREEE (reference sequence). This CDR3 has 14 amino acids. For the CDR3, the DNA is TGTGCCAGCAGCTTGGACGGGGACAATCAGCCCCAGCATTTT. Its translation is CASSLDGDNQPQHF.